This TCR beta chain stems from a study of identical twins. Study results and limitations: Memory repertoires lacked the insertion deficit that abundant cord blood beta clonotypes showed.

V trimming: 1 base; J trimming: 3 bases; junction bases outside the gene matches: 5. The length of the CDR3 is 16 residues. With respect to this clonotype: As yet, its antigen is unknown.

Addition of a universal primer site occurred through template switching, and cDNA carried unique molecular identifiers. Each CDR3 protein is one row after TCRdb ran MiXCR on the 5' RACE reads. The sample holds just under 650,000 distinct CDR3 sequences, roughly 7.2% seen once. The same data also contributed to another study, on yellow fever vaccine responses in identical twins.

The TCR comes from a woman under 30 in good health. The material sequenced was PBMCs. The chain links TRBV12-3 or TRBV12-4 to TRBJ2-7; 11 bases map to TRBD2. For the CDR3, the DNA is TGTGCCAGCAGTTTAGTACTAGCGGGAGCCTACTACGAGCAGTACTTC. This gives the protein CASSLVLAGAYYEQYF.